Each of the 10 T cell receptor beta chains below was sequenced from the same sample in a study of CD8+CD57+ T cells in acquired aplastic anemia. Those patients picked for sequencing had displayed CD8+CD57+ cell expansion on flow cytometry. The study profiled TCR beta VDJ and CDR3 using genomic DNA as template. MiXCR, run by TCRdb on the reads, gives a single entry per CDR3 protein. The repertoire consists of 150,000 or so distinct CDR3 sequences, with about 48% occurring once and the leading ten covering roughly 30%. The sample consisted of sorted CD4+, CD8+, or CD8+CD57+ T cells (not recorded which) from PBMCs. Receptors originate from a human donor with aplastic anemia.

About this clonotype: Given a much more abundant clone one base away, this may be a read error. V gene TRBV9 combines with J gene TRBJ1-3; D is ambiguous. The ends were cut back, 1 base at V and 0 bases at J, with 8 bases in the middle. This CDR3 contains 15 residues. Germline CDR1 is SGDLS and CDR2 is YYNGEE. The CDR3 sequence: CASSVTVSSGNTIYF. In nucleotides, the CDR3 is TGTGCCAGCAGCGTAACGGTCAGCTCTGGAAACACCATATATTTT.

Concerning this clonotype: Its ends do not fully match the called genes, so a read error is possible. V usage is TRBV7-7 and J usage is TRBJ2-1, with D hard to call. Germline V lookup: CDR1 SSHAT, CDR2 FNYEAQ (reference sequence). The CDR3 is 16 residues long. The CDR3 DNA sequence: TGTGCTAGCAGCTTAGACGACCAAACGCACTACGATGAGCGGTTCTTC. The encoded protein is CASSLDDQTHYDERFF. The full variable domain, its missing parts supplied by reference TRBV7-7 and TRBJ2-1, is GAGVSQSPRYKVTKRGQDVTLRCDPISSHATLYWYQQALGQGPEFLTYFNYEAQPDKSGLPSDRFSAERPEGSISTLTIQRTEQRDSAMYRCASSLDDQTHYDERFFGPGTRLTVL.

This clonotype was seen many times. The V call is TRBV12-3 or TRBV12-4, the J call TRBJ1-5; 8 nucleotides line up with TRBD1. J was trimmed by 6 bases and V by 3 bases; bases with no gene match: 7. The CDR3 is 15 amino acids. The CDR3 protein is CASSLDRVLGQPQHF. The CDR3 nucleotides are TGTGCCAGCAGTTTGGACAGGGTTCTTGGTCAGCCCCAGCATTTT.

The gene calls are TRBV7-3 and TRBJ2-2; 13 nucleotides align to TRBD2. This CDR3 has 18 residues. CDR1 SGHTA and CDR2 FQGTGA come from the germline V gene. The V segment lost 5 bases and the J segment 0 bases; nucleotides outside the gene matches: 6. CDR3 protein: CASSLVTSGGTNTGELFF. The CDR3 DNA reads TGTGCCAGCAGCCTCGTGACTAGCGGGGGGACGAACACCGGGGAGCTGTTTTTT. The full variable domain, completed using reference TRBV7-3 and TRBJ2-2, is GAGVSQTPSNKVTEKGKYVELRCDPISGHTALYWYRQSLGQGPEFLIYFQGTGAADDSGLPNDRFFAVRPEGSVSTLKIQRTERGDSAVYLCASSLVTSGGTNTGELFFGEGSRLTVL.

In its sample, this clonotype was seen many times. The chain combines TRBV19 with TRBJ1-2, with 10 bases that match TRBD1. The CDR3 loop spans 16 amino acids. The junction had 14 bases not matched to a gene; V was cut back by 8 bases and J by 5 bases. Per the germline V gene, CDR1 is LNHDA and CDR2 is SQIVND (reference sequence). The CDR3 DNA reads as TGTGCCAGTGGGGAGCTCCGGGGACAGGGGAAATATGGCTACACCTTC. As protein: CASGELRGQGKYGYTF. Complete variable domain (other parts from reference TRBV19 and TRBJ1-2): DGGITQSPKYLFRKEGQNVTLSCEQNLNHDAMYWYRQDPGQGLRLIYYSQIVNDFQKGDIAEGYSVSREKKESFPLTVTSAQKNPTAFYLCASGELRGQGKYGYTFGSGTRLTVV.

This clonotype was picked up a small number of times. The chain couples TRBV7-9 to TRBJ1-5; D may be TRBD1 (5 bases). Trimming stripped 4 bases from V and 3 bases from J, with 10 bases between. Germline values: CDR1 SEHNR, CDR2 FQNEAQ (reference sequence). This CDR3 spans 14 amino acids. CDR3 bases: TGTGCCAGCAGCTGGGGGACCGACAATCAGCCCCAGCATTTT. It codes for CASSWGTDNQPQHF.

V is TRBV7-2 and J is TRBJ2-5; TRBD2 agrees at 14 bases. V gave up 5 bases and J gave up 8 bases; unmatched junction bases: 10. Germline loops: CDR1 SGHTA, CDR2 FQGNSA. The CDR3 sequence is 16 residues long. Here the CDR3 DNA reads TGTGCCAGCAGCCAGACTAGCGGGGGGGTCTTCGGAACCCAGTACTTC. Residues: CASSQTSGGVFGTQYF. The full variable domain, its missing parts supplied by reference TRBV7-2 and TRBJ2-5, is GAGVSQSPSNKVTEKGKDVELRCDPISGHTALYWYRQSLGQGLEFLIYFQGNSAPDKSGLPSDRFSAERTGGSVSTLTIQRTQQEDSAVYLCASSQTSGGVFGTQYFGPGTRLLVL.

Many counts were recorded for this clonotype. The CDR3 region is CASTAPGQINTEAFF. CDR3 DNA: TGTGCCAGCACCGCCCCGGGACAGATTAACACTGAAGCTTTCTTT. The chain recombines TRBV2 with TRBJ1-1, with 7 bases identical to TRBD1. Germline CDR1 and CDR2: SNHLY and FYNNEI. V dropped 7 bases and J dropped 2; count of bases not matched to a gene: 10. This CDR3 is built from 15 residues.

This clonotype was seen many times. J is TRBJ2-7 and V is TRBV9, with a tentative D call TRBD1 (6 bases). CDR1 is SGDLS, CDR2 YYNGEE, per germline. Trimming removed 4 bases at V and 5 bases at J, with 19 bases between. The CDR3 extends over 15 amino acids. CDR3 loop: CASSPGAGTLHEQYF. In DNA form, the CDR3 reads TGTGCCAGCAGCCCAGGGGCAGGGACCCTCCACGAGCAGTACTTC. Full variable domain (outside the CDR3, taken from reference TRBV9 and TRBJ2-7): DSGVTQTPKHLITATGQRVTLRCSPRSGDLSVYWYQQSLDQGLQFLIQYYNGEERAKGNILERFSAQQFPDLHSELNLSSLELGDSALYFCASSPGAGTLHEQYFGPGTRLTVT.

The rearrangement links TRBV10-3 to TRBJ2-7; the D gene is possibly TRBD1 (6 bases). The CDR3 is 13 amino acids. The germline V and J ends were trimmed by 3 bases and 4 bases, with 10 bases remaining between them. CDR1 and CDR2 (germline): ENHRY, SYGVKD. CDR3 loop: CAISDQGQYEQYF. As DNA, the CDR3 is TGTGCCATCAGTGACCAGGGGCAGTACGAGCAGTACTTC.